These T cell receptor beta chains were read from a single sample in a study of blood T cell repertoires in COVID-19. Only in-frame clones appear in the TCRdb table, and some are missing; sequencing was by immunoSEQ multiplex PCR. The sample lists fewer than 300,000 clones, more than 85% occurring once. Sequenced material: peripheral blood. All receptors come from a young woman with COVID-19, enrolled during active disease. Each CDR3 is given with its conserved first and last residue. D genes are given only for firm matches. Size values are once, few and many counts, or a class for expanded clones, and some rows have none.

clone size: NA; D gene: NA; J gene: TRBJ2-6; V gene: TRBV25-1; CDR3 protein: CASTQAGSGANVLTF; CDR3 DNA: TGTGCCAGCACCCAGGCGGGCTCTGGGGCCAACGTCCTGACTTTC
clone size: NA; D gene: NA; J gene: TRBJ1-3; V gene: TRBV6-5; CDR3 protein: CASSSWGDSGNTIYF; CDR3 DNA: TGTGCCAGCAGTTCCTGGGGCGACTCTGGAAACACCATATATTTT
clone size: NA; D gene: NA; J gene: TRBJ1-2; V gene: TRBV12-3/TRBV12-4; CDR3 protein: CASSRDSNYGYTF; CDR3 DNA: TGTGCCAGCAGTCGAGACAGTAACTATGGCTACACCTTC
clone size: NA; D gene: TRBD1; J gene: TRBJ1-5; V gene: TRBV2; CDR3 protein: CASSRDSSYSNQPQHF; CDR3 DNA: TGTGCCAGCAGTAGGGACAGCAGTTATAGCAATCAGCCCCAGCATTTT
clone size: NA; D gene: TRBD2; J gene: TRBJ2-1; V gene: TRBV5-1; CDR3 protein: CASSETSAYNEQFF; CDR3 DNA: TGCGCCAGCAGCGAGACTAGCGCTTACAATGAGCAGTTCTTC
clone size: NA; D gene: TRBD2; J gene: TRBJ2-1; V gene: TRBV9; CDR3 protein: CASSPGRSSGRARGTEQFF; CDR3 DNA: TGTGCCAGCAGCCCTGGGCGGTCCAGCGGGAGGGCCAGGGGGACCGAGCAGTTCTTC
clone size: once; D gene: TRBD2; J gene: TRBJ2-1; V gene: TRBV6-2/TRBV6-3; CDR3 protein: CASSFSGSPYNEQFF; CDR3 DNA: TGTGCCAGCAGTTTTAGCGGGAGTCCCTACAATGAGCAGTTCTTC
clone size: NA; D gene: NA; J gene: TRBJ2-1; V gene: TRBV29-1; CDR3 protein: CSVDGGVPSSYNEQFF; CDR3 DNA: TGCAGCGTCGACGGAGGGGTCCCGAGCTCCTACAATGAGCAGTTCTTC
clone size: NA; D gene: NA; J gene: TRBJ1-5; V gene: TRBV19; CDR3 protein: CASKGPGQPQHF; CDR3 DNA: TGTGCCAGTAAGGGGCCCGGTCAGCCCCAGCATTTT
clone size: NA; D gene: NA; J gene: TRBJ2-1; V gene: TRBV5-4; CDR3 protein: CASSSGHFGANEQFF; CDR3 DNA: TGTGCCAGCAGCTCGGGACACTTTGGGGCCAATGAGCAGTTCTTC
clone size: NA; D gene: TRBD1; J gene: TRBJ1-1; V gene: TRBV30; CDR3 protein: CAWKGSTGGTEAFF; CDR3 DNA: TGTGCCTGGAAAGGGTCGACAGGGGGCACTGAAGCTTTCTTT
clone size: NA; D gene: NA; J gene: TRBJ1-1; V gene: TRBV10-2; CDR3 protein: CASQGLNTEAFF; CDR3 DNA: TGCGCCAGCCAGGGGTTGAACACTGAAGCTTTCTTT
clone size: NA; D gene: TRBD2; J gene: TRBJ2-3; V gene: TRBV5-1; CDR3 protein: CASNPGTSGRLNTQYF; CDR3 DNA: TGCGCCAGCAACCCTGGGACTAGCGGGAGATTAAATACGCAGTATTTT
clone size: NA; D gene: NA; J gene: TRBJ1-2; V gene: TRBV12-3/TRBV12-4; CDR3 protein: CASSFKAAGGYTF; CDR3 DNA: TGTGCCAGCAGTTTCAAGGCCGCAGGTGGCTACACCTTC
clone size: NA; D gene: NA; J gene: TRBJ1-5; V gene: TRBV19; CDR3 protein: CASSIGREVSNQPQHF; CDR3 DNA: TGTGCCAGTAGTATCGGTAGGGAGGTGAGCAATCAGCCCCAGCATTTT
clone size: once; D gene: NA; J gene: TRBJ1-1; V gene: TRBV27; CDR3 protein: CASSSYSEAFF; CDR3 DNA: TGTGCCAGCAGTTCGTACTCTGAAGCTTTCTTT
clone size: NA; D gene: NA; J gene: TRBJ2-1; V gene: TRBV19; CDR3 protein: CASSISGYNEQFF; CDR3 DNA: TGTGCCAGTAGTATTTCAGGGTACAATGAGCAGTTCTTC
clone size: NA; D gene: NA; J gene: TRBJ2-7; V gene: TRBV2; CDR3 protein: CASSEGRGLSYEQYF; CDR3 DNA: TGTGCCAGCAGTGAAGGACGGGGACTTTCCTACGAGCAGTACTTC
clone size: NA; D gene: TRBD2; J gene: TRBJ2-1; V gene: TRBV7-2; CDR3 protein: CASSLTRTSGRVYNEQFF; CDR3 DNA: TGTGCCAGCAGCTTAACGCGGACTAGCGGGAGGGTATACAATGAGCAGTTCTTC
clone size: NA; D gene: TRBD2; J gene: TRBJ2-3; V gene: TRBV7-8; CDR3 protein: CASSTQGLAGGAGTQYF; CDR3 DNA: TGTGCCAGCAGCACCCAGGGACTAGCGGGAGGAGCGGGTACGCAGTATTTT
clone size: NA; D gene: TRBD1; J gene: TRBJ1-1; V gene: TRBV13; CDR3 protein: CASRYDRVDTEAFF; CDR3 DNA: TGTGCCAGCAGATACGACAGGGTGGACACTGAAGCTTTCTTT
clone size: once; D gene: NA; J gene: TRBJ1-1; V gene: TRBV9; CDR3 protein: CASSVTETNTEAFF; CDR3 DNA: TGTGCCAGCAGCGTGACAGAGACAAACACTGAAGCTTTCTTT
clone size: NA; D gene: TRBD2; J gene: TRBJ2-3; V gene: TRBV28; CDR3 protein: CASSLNGRAVGTSTDTQYF; CDR3 DNA: TGTGCCAGCAGTTTGAACGGGAGGGCCGTGGGTACGAGCACAGATACGCAGTATTTT
clone size: NA; D gene: TRBD1; J gene: TRBJ1-1; V gene: TRBV3-1/TRBV3-2; CDR3 protein: CASSLQGSNTEAFF; CDR3 DNA: TGTGCCAGCAGCCTACAGGGGAGCAACACTGAAGCTTTCTTT
clone size: NA; D gene: TRBD1; J gene: TRBJ1-2; V gene: TRBV5-1; CDR3 protein: CASSWGTVYGYTF; CDR3 DNA: TGCGCCAGCAGCTGGGGGACAGTCTATGGCTACACCTTC
clone size: few; D gene: NA; J gene: TRBJ1-4; V gene: TRBV21-1; CDR3 protein: CASSKFRTGGNEKLFF; CDR3 DNA: TGTGCCAGCAGCAAATTTAGGACAGGGGGCAATGAAAAACTGTTTTTT
clone size: NA; D gene: NA; J gene: TRBJ2-3; V gene: TRBV5-4; CDR3 protein: CASSSSRSSTDTQYF; CDR3 DNA: TGTGCCAGCAGCTCTAGCAGATCTAGCACAGATACGCAGTATTTT